A selection of T cell receptor beta chains follows, all from one sample in a study of response to subunit inactivated influenza vaccine. TCRdb recomputed calls from the RT-PCR reads with MiXCR, one row per CDR3 protein. The repertoire holds about 700,000 distinct CDR3 sequences, with approximately 14% as singletons. The sequenced sample was PBMCs from blood, obtained about 13 days after vaccination. The receptors were gathered from a man over 45 who received an inactivated influenza vaccine. The CDR3 runs from the conserved cysteine through the conserved F or W. Fields, in order: J gene, D gene, clone size, V gene, CDR3 DNA, CDR3 protein. A D gene is named only where the DNA matches it firmly. Rows may omit the clone size; those that give it use once, few, many or a size class.

>TRBJ1-2|TRBD1|NA|TRBV11-2
TGTGCCAGCAGCCCACAGGGGGTGCCTAACTATGGCTACACCTTC
CASSPQGVPNYGYTF
>TRBJ2-5|NA|few|TRBV12-3/TRBV12-4
TGTGCCAGCAGTCGCGTGAGGGAGACCCAGTACTTC
CASSRVRETQYF
>TRBJ2-7|NA|many|TRBV5-1
TGCGCCAGCAAACTCCGGGACGTAGCCCATTTC
CASKLRDVAHF
>TRBJ1-2|NA|many|TRBV6-2/TRBV6-3
TGTGCCAGCAGTCAGACACCAGTGAACTATGGCTACACCTTC
CASSQTPVNYGYTF
>TRBJ2-1|TRBD1|NA|TRBV7-2
TGTGCCAGCAGCGGACAGGGGCGCGTCAGTGAGCAGTTCTTC
CASSGQGRVSEQFF
>TRBJ2-3|TRBD2|NA|TRBV6-2/TRBV6-3
TGTGCCAGCACTTCAGCGGGGAGCACAGATACGCAGTATTTT
CASTSAGSTDTQYF
>TRBJ2-7|NA|NA|TRBV24-1
TGTGCCACCAGGTGGTCGCGCGGGGACTACGAGCAGTACTTC
CATRWSRGDYEQYF
>TRBJ2-5|TRBD1|NA|TRBV7-9
TGTGCCAGCAGCTTACCGCTTACAGGGGGTGAGACCCAGTACTTC
CASSLPLTGGETQYF
>TRBJ2-7|NA|few|TRBV12-5
TGTGCTAGTGGTTTGCTTCAGGACTACGAGCAGTACTTC
CASGLLQDYEQYF
>TRBJ2-7|NA|NA|TRBV6-5
TGTGCCAGCAGTTACGGAATGGGCCCCTACGAGCAGTACTTC
CASSYGMGPYEQYF